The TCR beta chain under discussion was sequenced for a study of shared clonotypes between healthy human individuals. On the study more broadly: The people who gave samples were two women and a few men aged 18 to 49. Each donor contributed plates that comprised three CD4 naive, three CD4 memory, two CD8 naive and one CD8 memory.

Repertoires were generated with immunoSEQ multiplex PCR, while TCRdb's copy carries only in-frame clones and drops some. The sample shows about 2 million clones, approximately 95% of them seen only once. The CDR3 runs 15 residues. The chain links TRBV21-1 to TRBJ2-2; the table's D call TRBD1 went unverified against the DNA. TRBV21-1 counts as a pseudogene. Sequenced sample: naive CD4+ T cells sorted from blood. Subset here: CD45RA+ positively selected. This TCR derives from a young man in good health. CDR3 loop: CASSLRQGRAGELFF. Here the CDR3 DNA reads TGTGCCAGCAGCCTAAGACAGGGTAGGGCCGGGGAGCTGTTTTTT.